A single count supports the clone carrying this T cell receptor beta chain. The data are from a study of T cell changes during pregnancy in multiple sclerosis. V lost 3 bases, J lost 1 base, and 10 bases stayed unmatched. Germline CDR1 and CDR2: MGHRA and YSYEKL. CDR3 length: 17 amino acids. The table came from immunoSEQ multiplex PCR; TCRdb's copy has only in-frame clones and leaves some out. The sample carries approximately 23,000 clones, more than 85% recorded once. The sequence was collected from a female donor with multiple sclerosis, enrolled in a pregnancy study. The chain recombines TRBV4-1 with TRBJ1-1, with 8 nucleotides matching TRBD1. Sequenced material: CD8+ T cells from peripheral blood mononuclear cells, taken in the first trimester of pregnancy. Here the CDR3 reads CASSHQKPGQGNTEAFF. The DNA for the CDR3 is TGCGCCAGCAGCCATCAAAAGCCCGGACAGGGGAACACTGAAGCTTTCTTT.